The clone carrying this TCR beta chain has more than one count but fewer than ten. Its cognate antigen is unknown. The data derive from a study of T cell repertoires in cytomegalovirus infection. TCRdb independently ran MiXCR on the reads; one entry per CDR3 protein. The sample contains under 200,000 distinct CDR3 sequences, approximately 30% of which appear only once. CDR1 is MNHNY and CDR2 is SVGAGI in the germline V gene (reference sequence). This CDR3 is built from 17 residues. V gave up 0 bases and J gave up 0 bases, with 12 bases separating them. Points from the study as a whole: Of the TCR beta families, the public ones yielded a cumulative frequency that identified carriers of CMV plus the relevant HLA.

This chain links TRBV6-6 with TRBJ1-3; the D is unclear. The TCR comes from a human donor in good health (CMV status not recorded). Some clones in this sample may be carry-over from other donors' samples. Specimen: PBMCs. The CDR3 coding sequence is TGTGCCAGCAGTTACTCCGGGAGGGTCAACTCTGGAAACACCATATATTTT. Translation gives CASSYSGRVNSGNTIYF.